The T cell receptor (beta chain) under discussion was sequenced for a study of shared clonotypes between healthy human individuals. Concerning this clone itself: The sample has other DNA sequences that encode this CDR3 too.

Measured with immunoSEQ multiplex PCR; TCRdb has only the in-frame clones, and not every one. The sample carries approximately 87,000 clones, about 63% recorded once. V was pared by 2 bases and J by 0 bases, with 9 bases between. Germline CDR1 and CDR2: MDHEN and SYDVKM. This CDR3 is built from 15 residues. All donors qualified as healthy HIV-negative adults and had experienced no recent acute infections or vaccinations. The receptor's source is a man younger than 40 in good health. The genes are TRBV28 and TRBJ2-3, with D possibly TRBD1 on 5 matching bases. The sequenced material came from memory CD8+ T cells sorted from blood. Sample subset: CD45RO+ cells pooled with CCR7-negative TemRA cells. For the CDR3, the DNA is TGTGCCAGCAGTTTAACAGGCTCTAGCACAGATACGCAGTATTTT. Its translation is CASSLTGSSTDTQYF.